This T cell receptor (beta chain) is from a study of early T cells in non-severe SARS-CoV-2 infection. Whole-study context: It was bulk RNA from unsorted whole blood that was sequenced, and the chains were unpaired.

V dropped 3 bases and J dropped 3 bases, with 11 bases sitting between them. This CDR3 has 14 residues. Germline V CDR1 and CDR2: PRHDT, FYEKMQ (reference sequence). This clonotype has more than one count but fewer than ten. Its antigen is still unknown. Each single cDNA molecule received a unique molecular identifier. TCRdb redid the calling of the 5' RACE reads with MiXCR, one entry per CDR3 protein. The sample records 65,000 to 85,000 distinct CDR3 sequences, 15% to 18% being singletons. Study-wide results and caveats: The VDJdb matching leaned toward anti-spike CD8 responses and overlooked private and CD4 specificities.

The V call is TRBV13, the J call TRBJ1-1; no clear D gene. The origin of this receptor is an adult who was a healthcare worker with PCR-confirmed SARS-CoV-2 infection or an uninfected control (not recorded which). Sequenced sample: whole blood. The CDR3 DNA sequence: TGTGCCAGCAGCTTTGGAGGGAGGGACACTGAAGCTTTCTTT. Its translation: CASSFGGRDTEAFF.